This TCR beta chain emerged from a study of radiotherapy plus CTLA-4 blockade in lung cancer. The assay was immunoSEQ multiplex PCR, and TCRdb's table has in-frame clones only and misses some. The sample contains fewer than 85,000 clones, around 87% of which appear only once. The length of the CDR3 is 13 residues. CDR1 and CDR2 from the germline V gene are MDHEN and SYDVKM. V was pared by 5 bases and J by 10 bases, with 8 bases of the junction left unmatched. The clonotype originates from a human donor with non-small cell lung cancer who had stable disease on radiotherapy plus ipilimumab. This chain uses TRBV28 with TRBJ2-1; 7 bases line up with TRBD1. Specimen: peripheral blood, collected from a patient treated with radiotherapy plus ipilimumab. The CDR3 protein is CASSLGQVEEQFF. The CDR3 DNA is TGTGCCAGCAGTCTCGGACAGGTCGAAGAGCAGTTCTTC.